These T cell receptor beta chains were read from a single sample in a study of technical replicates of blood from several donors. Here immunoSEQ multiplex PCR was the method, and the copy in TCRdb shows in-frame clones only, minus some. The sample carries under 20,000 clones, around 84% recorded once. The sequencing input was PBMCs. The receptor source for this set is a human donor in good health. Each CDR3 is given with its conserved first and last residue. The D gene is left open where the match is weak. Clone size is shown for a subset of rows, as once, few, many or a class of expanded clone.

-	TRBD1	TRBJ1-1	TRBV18	CASSIRDRGAEAFF	TGTGCCAGCTCAATCCGGGACAGGGGAGCTGAAGCTTTCTTT
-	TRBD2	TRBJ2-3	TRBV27	CASSPGLAGTDTQYF	TGTGCCAGCAGTCCGGGACTAGCGGGCACAGATACGCAGTATTTT
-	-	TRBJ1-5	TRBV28	CASSFGDNNQPQHF	TGTGCCAGCAGTTTTGGGGACAACAATCAGCCCCAGCATTTT
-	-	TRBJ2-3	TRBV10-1	CASGSGFSTDTQYF	TGCGCCAGCGGTAGCGGATTTAGCACAGATACGCAGTATTTT
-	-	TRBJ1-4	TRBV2	CASSGLTSNEKLLF	TGTGCCAGCAGTGGGTTAACTTCTAATGAAAAACTGCTTTTT
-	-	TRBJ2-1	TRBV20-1	CSARGFGQQFF	TGCAGTGCTAGAGGGTTTGGCCAGCAGTTCTTC
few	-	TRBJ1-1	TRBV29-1	CSVEEWAGDTEAFF	TGCAGCGTTGAAGAGTGGGCAGGGGACACTGAAGCTTTCTTT
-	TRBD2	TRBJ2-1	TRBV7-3	CASSLTGTSGEQFF	TGTGCCAGCAGCTTAACCGGGACTAGCGGAGAGCAGTTCTTC
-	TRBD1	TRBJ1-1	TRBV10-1	CASAQTGLDTEAFF	TGCGCCAGCGCTCAGACAGGGTTGGACACTGAAGCTTTCTTT
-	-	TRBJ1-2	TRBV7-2	CASSSPVRGGNYGYTF	TGTGCCAGCAGCTCTCCGGTGAGAGGGGGTAACTATGGCTACACCTTC
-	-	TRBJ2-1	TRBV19	CASSLDYDNEQFF	TGTGCCAGTAGCCTGGACTACGACAATGAGCAGTTCTTC
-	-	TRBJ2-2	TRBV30	CAWSAGGPTGELFF	TGTGCCTGGAGTGCAGGGGGGCCAACCGGGGAGCTGTTTTTT
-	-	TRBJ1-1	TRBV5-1	CASSSDRTPPEAFF	TGCGCCAGCAGCTCCGACAGGACACCACCTGAAGCTTTCTTT
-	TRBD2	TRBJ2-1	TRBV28	CASSLGGLAGYNEQFF	TGTGCCAGCAGTTTGGGCGGACTAGCGGGTTACAATGAGCAGTTCTTC
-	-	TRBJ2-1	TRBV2	CASSDSRLSYNEQFF	TGTGCCAGCAGTGATAGCCGCCTTTCCTACAATGAGCAGTTCTTC
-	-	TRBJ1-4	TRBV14	CASSPRGAGEKLFF	TGTGCCAGCAGCCCTCGGGGGGCCGGAGAAAAACTGTTTTTT
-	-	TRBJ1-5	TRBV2	CASSEFGQSNQPQHF	TGTGCCAGCAGTGAATTTGGACAGTCGAATCAGCCCCAGCATTTT
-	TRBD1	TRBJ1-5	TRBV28	CASTSQGQPQHF	TGTGCCAGCACCTCACAGGGGCAGCCCCAGCATTTT
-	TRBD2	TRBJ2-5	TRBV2	CASIKTSGGSETQYF	TGTGCCAGCATTAAGACTAGCGGAGGGTCAGAGACCCAGTACTTC
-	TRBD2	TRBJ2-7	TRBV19	CASSIDFASGSYEQYF	TGTGCCAGTAGTATAGATTTCGCTAGCGGCTCCTACGAGCAGTACTTC
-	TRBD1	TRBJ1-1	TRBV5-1	CASSIRTGGPTEAFF	TGCGCCAGCAGCATTCGGACAGGGGGCCCCACTGAAGCTTTCTTT
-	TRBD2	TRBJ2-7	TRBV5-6	CASSHDRLAGVYEQYF	TGTGCCAGCAGCCATGACCGGCTAGCGGGAGTCTACGAGCAGTACTTC
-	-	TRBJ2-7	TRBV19	CASSGRTTPSSYEQYF	TGTGCCAGTAGTGGAAGGACAACGCCAAGCTCCTACGAGCAGTACTTC
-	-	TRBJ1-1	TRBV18	CASSPVEGNTEAFF	TGTGCCAGCTCACCAGTCGAGGGGAACACTGAAGCTTTCTTT
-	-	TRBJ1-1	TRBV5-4	CASSLWGAWTEAFF	TGTGCCAGCAGCTTGTGGGGCGCATGGACTGAAGCTTTCTTT
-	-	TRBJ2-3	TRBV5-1	CASSFPGEDTQYF	TGCGCCAGCAGCTTTCCAGGGGAAGATACGCAGTATTTT
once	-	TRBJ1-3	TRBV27	CASSSQNTIYF	TGTGCCAGCAGTTCCCAGAACACCATATATTTT
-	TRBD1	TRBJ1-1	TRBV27	CASRRQGLYGTEAFF	TGTGCCAGCAGGAGACAGGGATTATACGGCACTGAAGCTTTCTTT
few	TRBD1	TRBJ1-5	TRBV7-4	CASSVYRGDLPNQPQHF	TGTGCCAGCAGCGTATACAGGGGCGATCTCCCCAATCAGCCCCAGCATTTT